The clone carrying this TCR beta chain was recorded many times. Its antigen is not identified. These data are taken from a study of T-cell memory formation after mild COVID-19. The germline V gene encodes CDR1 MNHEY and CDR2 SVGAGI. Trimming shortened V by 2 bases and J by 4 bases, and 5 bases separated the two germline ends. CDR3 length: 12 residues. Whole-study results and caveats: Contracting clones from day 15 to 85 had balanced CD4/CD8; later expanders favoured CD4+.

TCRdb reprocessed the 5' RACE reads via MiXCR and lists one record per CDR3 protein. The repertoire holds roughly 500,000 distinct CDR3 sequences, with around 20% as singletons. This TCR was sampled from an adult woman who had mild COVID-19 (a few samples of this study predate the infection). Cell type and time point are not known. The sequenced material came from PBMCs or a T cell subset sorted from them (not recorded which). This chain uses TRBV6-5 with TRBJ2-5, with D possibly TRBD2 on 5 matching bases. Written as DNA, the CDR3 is TGTGCCAGCAGTTACCGGGGAGAGACCCAGTACTTC. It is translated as CASSYRGETQYF.